These 28 T cell receptor beta chains were sequenced from one sample in a study of blood T cell repertoires in COVID-19. Assay used: immunoSEQ multiplex PCR; TCRdb lists only in-frame clones, some missing. The sample lists 60,000 or so clones, approximately 90% occurring once. The material sequenced was peripheral blood. These receptors originate from a human donor with active COVID-19. The donor label of this sample is uncertain.

The chain carries TRBV3-1 (or the pseudogene TRBV3-2) and TRBJ1-4, with TRBD1 as a possible D gene (6 bases). The CDR3 contains 13 residues. The germline V gene encodes CDR1 LGHDT and CDR2 YNNKEL (reference sequence). V shed 4 bases and J shed 5 bases, with 8 bases lying between them. CDR3 nucleotides: TGTGCCAGCAGCCCAGGACAGAATGAAAAACTGTTTTTT. This encodes CASSPGQNEKLFF.

The CDR3 DNA sequence: TGCGCCAGCAGGTCCCAGGGGAGCTCTGGAAACACCATATATTTT. This encodes CASRSQGSSGNTIYF. V gene TRBV10-2 combines with J gene TRBJ1-3; D is possibly TRBD1 (6 bases). Germline V CDR1 and CDR2: WSHSY, SAAADI. V was clipped by 6 bases and J by 0 bases, with 12 bases between them. The CDR3 runs 15 residues.

The V gene is TRBV9, the J gene TRBJ1-4; TRBD1 is a possible D gene (5 bases). The CDR3 spans 16 residues. Germline V gene data show CDR1 as SGDLS and CDR2 as YYNGEE. The V gene lost 4 bases and the J gene lost 14 bases, with 27 bases spanning the gap. The CDR3 region is CASSSPGGAGRGLLFF. The CDR3 DNA sequence: TGTGCCAGCAGCTCCCCCGGAGGGGCAGGCCGGGGACTGCTGTTTTTT.

The V call is TRBV5-5, the J call TRBJ2-5; 14 positions match TRBD2. The germline V gene has CDR1 SGHKS and CDR2 YYEKEE (reference sequence). Trimming at V came to 5 bases and at J to 5 bases, leaving 5 bases not matched to a gene. The CDR3 contains 15 residues. The CDR3 sequence: CASSLTSGGAETQYF. Here the CDR3 DNA reads TGTGCCAGCAGTCTGACTAGCGGGGGGGCGGAGACCCAGTACTTC.

The V gene is TRBV5-8, the J gene TRBJ2-1, with D maybe TRBD2 (6 bases). The CDR3 covers 11 residues. Germline V gene data show CDR1 as SGHTS and CDR2 as YDEGEE. Trimming stripped 1 base from V and 15 bases from J, with 11 bases between. The CDR3: CASSLIGGRFF. Written as DNA, the CDR3 is TGTGCCAGCAGCTTGATCGGGGGAAGGTTCTTC.

The rearrangement links TRBV6-4 to TRBJ2-6; the match to TRBD2 covers 11 bases. The J segment lost 2 bases and the V segment lost 3 bases, leaving 6 bases of the junction unmatched. The CDR3 covers 18 residues. Germline V gene sequence: CDR1 MRHNA, CDR2 SNTAGT. The CDR3 DNA reads TGTGCCAGCAGTGAGAGGCTAGCGGGAGGACCTGGGGCCAACGTCCTGACTTTC. Its protein is CASSERLAGGPGANVLTF.

As to this clone: The same CDR3 can be traced to other DNA sequences in this sample. The chain couples TRBV9 to TRBJ2-7; 8 bases match TRBD1. V lost 3 bases and J lost 2; bases outside the gene matches: 7. This CDR3 has 15 residues. Germline V CDR1 and CDR2: SGDLS, YYNGEE. For the CDR3, the DNA is TGTGCCAGCAGCGCGCCCGGGACAGGCCCCTACGAGCAGTACTTC. Its protein is CASSAPGTGPYEQYF. Variable domain in full (rest from reference TRBV9 and TRBJ2-7): DSGVTQTPKHLITATGQRVTLRCSPRSGDLSVYWYQQSLDQGLQFLIQYYNGEERAKGNILERFSAQQFPDLHSELNLSSLELGDSALYFCASSAPGTGPYEQYFGPGTRLTVT.

The chain has TRBV6-5 and TRBJ2-2; 8 bases agree with TRBD2. This CDR3 has 15 amino acids. The V gene end was trimmed by 6 bases and the J gene end by 5 bases; junction bases not matched to a gene: 8. Germline V CDR1 and CDR2: MNHEY, SVGAGI. CDR3 DNA sequence: TGTGCCAGCAGCCAAAGTGCGGGAGGTACCGGGGAGCTGTTTTTT. It specifies CASSQSAGGTGELFF.

The chain has TRBV9 and TRBJ2-3, with D tentatively TRBD2 (6 bases). The CDR3 covers 16 residues. Germline V gives CDR1 SGDLS, CDR2 YYNGEE. Deletions cut 2 bases from V and 3 bases from J, with 16 bases between. The CDR3 DNA is TGTGCCAGCAGCGTTTCCGGGGGAAAAGGGACAGATACGCAGTATTTT. This translates into CASSVSGGKGTDTQYF.

V is TRBV19 and J is TRBJ1-3; TRBD1 might be the D (6 bases). Germline V gene data show CDR1 as LNHDA and CDR2 as SQIVND (reference sequence). The CDR3 loop spans 17 amino acids. The V end lost 0 bases, the J end lost 0 bases, and 12 bases lay between the germline ends. The CDR3 DNA reads TGTGCCAGTAGTATAGATACAGGGCCCCTCTCTGGAAACACCATATATTTT. Protein: CASSIDTGPLSGNTIYF.

The rearrangement joins TRBV5-1 to TRBJ2-5, with no clear D. The CDR3 runs to 15 residues. The V end lost 7 bases, the J end lost 1 base, and 17 bases lay between the germline ends. CDR1 is SGHRS and CDR2 is YFSETQ in the germline V gene. The CDR3 DNA reads TGCGCCAGCGGATATACCGGTAGCTCCCAAGAGACCCAGTACTTC. Its protein is CASGYTGSSQETQYF.

The chain carries TRBV19 and TRBJ1-2; TRBD1 aligns across 9 bases. V was pared by 6 bases and J by 1 base, with 12 bases of the junction left unmatched. This CDR3 comprises 17 residues. Per germline, CDR1 LNHDA and CDR2 SQIVND (reference sequence). The DNA of the CDR3 is TGTGCCAGTAGCATCCGAGGAGGGACAGGGATTAACTATGGCTACACCTTC. Translated, it gives CASSIRGGTGINYGYTF. The full variable domain, with the rest looked up from reference TRBV19 and TRBJ1-2, is DGGITQSPKYLFRKEGQNVTLSCEQNLNHDAMYWYRQDPGQGLRLIYYSQIVNDFQKGDIAEGYSVSREKKESFPLTVTSAQKNPTAFYLCASSIRGGTGINYGYTFGSGTRLTVV.

The CDR3 spells CASSFAGTGRSGANVLTF. In DNA form, the CDR3 reads TGCGCCAGCAGCTTCGCCGGGACAGGGCGCTCTGGGGCCAACGTCCTGACTTTC. The chain couples TRBV5-1 to TRBJ2-6; 9 bases fit TRBD1. From germline, CDR1 is SGHRS and CDR2 YFSETQ. The junction had 6 bases not matched to a gene; V was cut back by 2 bases and J by 0 bases. This CDR3 has 18 amino acids.

The V gene is TRBV30, the J gene TRBJ2-3; 11 bases fit TRBD2. Trimming at V came to 2 bases and at J to 1 base, leaving 8 bases not matched to a gene. Per germline, CDR1 GTSNPN and CDR2 SVGIG (reference sequence). The CDR3 loop spans 17 amino acids. CDR3 in amino acids: CAWSSLLAGGRTDTQYF. The CDR3 DNA reads TGTGCCTGGAGTTCCCTTCTAGCGGGGGGTCGCACAGATACGCAGTATTTT.

In its sample, this clone was seen once. V gene TRBV19 combines with J gene TRBJ2-3, with 7 nucleotides matching TRBD1. CDR3 size: 16 residues. Germline V gene lookup returns CDR1 LNHDA and CDR2 SQIVND (reference sequence). The V and J ends lost 1 base and 2 bases, in that order; junction bases with no gene match: 6. Here the CDR3 reads CASSIAGTVNTDTQYF. The CDR3 nucleotides read TGTGCCAGTAGTATAGCGGGGACAGTTAACACAGATACGCAGTATTTT.

This rearrangement joins TRBV7-6 to TRBJ2-7; TRBD2 matches 16 bases. J gave up 2 bases and V 1 base, and 11 bases lay outside the gene matches. This CDR3 has 20 residues. The germline V gene encodes CDR1 SGHVS and CDR2 FNYEAQ. CDR3 in amino acids: CASSLVAGTSGGAATYEQYF. CDR3 sequence (DNA): TGTGCCAGCAGCTTAGTCGCCGGGACTAGCGGGGGGGCCGCTACCTACGAGCAGTACTTC.

The chain is built from TRBV7-2 and TRBJ2-3; 7 nucleotides line up with TRBD1. The ends lost 7 bases at V and 0 bases at J; junction bases unmatched: 4. Germline V gives CDR1 SGHTA, CDR2 FQGNSA. The CDR3 has 14 residues. The CDR3 region is CASNGQVSTDTQYF. For the CDR3, the DNA is TGTGCCAGCAACGGACAGGTTAGCACAGATACGCAGTATTTT. Drawing the rest from reference TRBV7-2 and TRBJ2-3, the complete variable domain is GAGVSQSPSNKVTEKGKDVELRCDPISGHTALYWYRQSLGQGLEFLIYFQGNSAPDKSGLPSDRFSAERTGGSVSTLTIQRTQQEDSAVYLCASNGQVSTDTQYFGPGTRLTVL.

This clone was observed a single time. V usage is TRBV7-9 and J usage is TRBJ1-3; D is perhaps TRBD1 (6 bases). CDR3 length: 17 amino acids. The V end was cut by 4 bases, the J end by 4 bases, with 20 bases between. The germline CDR1 and CDR2 sequences are SEHNR and FQNEAQ (reference sequence). CDR3 sequence (DNA): TGTGCCAGCAGCTCCCAGACAGACAGGATGCTCGGAAACACCATATATTTT. Its translation: CASSSQTDRMLGNTIYF.

V is TRBV19 and J is TRBJ2-7; 14 nucleotides agree with TRBD2. CDR1 and CDR2 (germline): LNHDA, SQIVND (reference sequence). The CDR3 contains 15 residues. V trimming: 7 bases; J trimming: 5 bases; junction bases outside the gene matches: 7. The CDR3 bases are TGTGCCAGTAATGGGGAGGGACTAGCGGGAGACGAGCAGTACTTC. Its translation is CASNGEGLAGDEQYF.

This sequence joins TRBV19 and TRBJ1-3; TRBD1 might be the D (6 bases). Germline CDR1 LNHDA, CDR2 SQIVND (reference sequence). Trimming took 5 bases from V and 2 from J, leaving 13 bases between them. The CDR3 has 15 amino acids. CDR3 in amino acids: CASSVKDSAGNTIYF. The CDR3 DNA reads as TGTGCCAGTAGTGTTAAGGACAGCGCTGGAAACACCATATATTTT.

V and J are TRBV7-9 and TRBJ2-5; the D gene is possibly TRBD1 (6 bases). Deletions cut 1 base from V and 4 bases from J, with 13 bases between. The CDR3 consists of 15 residues. Looked up from germline, CDR1 is SEHNR and CDR2 is FQNEAQ (reference sequence). CDR3 sequence (DNA): TGTGCCAGCAGCTTAGGGGACAACAGCGGAGAGACCCAGTACTTC. It specifies CASSLGDNSGETQYF.

CDR3 in DNA: TGTGCCAGCAGCTTAGCGGGAGTGGGCTACGAGCAGTACTTC. It translates to CASSLAGVGYEQYF. V is TRBV7-6 and J is TRBJ2-7, with D possibly TRBD2 on 5 matching bases. Per the germline V gene, CDR1 is SGHVS and CDR2 is FNYEAQ. With 0 bases removed from V and 3 bases from J, the gap between germline ends came to 9 bases. The CDR3 extends over 14 amino acids.

V usage is TRBV27 and J usage is TRBJ2-7; 12 bases are a match to TRBD1. In germline, CDR1 is MNHEY, CDR2 SMNVEV (reference sequence). This CDR3 region has 13 residues. J was trimmed by 6 bases and V by 10 bases; bases with no gene match: 7. The DNA for the CDR3 is TGTGCCATCGGCCGGGACAGGGGGCTCGAGCAGTACTTC. Its translation is CAIGRDRGLEQYF.

The rearrangement links TRBV5-4 to TRBJ1-1; 8 positions match TRBD1. Trimming at V came to 4 bases and at J to 4 bases, leaving 12 bases not matched to a gene. The CDR3 contains 16 residues. CDR1 and CDR2 (germline): SGHNT, YYREEE (reference sequence). For the CDR3, the DNA is TGTGCCAGCAGCAGCTTAGACAGGGGAGTCGGCACTGAAGCTTTCTTT. Its protein product is CASSSLDRGVGTEAFF.

The V call is TRBV19, the J call TRBJ2-2; TRBD1 matches 7 bases. CDR3 length: 18 residues. The germline V gene has CDR1 LNHDA and CDR2 SQIVND (reference sequence). The J segment lost 3 bases and the V segment lost 3 bases, leaving 13 bases of the junction unmatched. CDR3 DNA sequence: TGTGCCAGTAGTATCAGTCTTGGTAGACAGGGAGACACCGGGGAGCTGTTTTTT. It translates to CASSISLGRQGDTGELFF. The whole variable domain, filled in from reference TRBV19 and TRBJ2-2, reads DGGITQSPKYLFRKEGQNVTLSCEQNLNHDAMYWYRQDPGQGLRLIYYSQIVNDFQKGDIAEGYSVSREKKESFPLTVTSAQKNPTAFYLCASSISLGRQGDTGELFFGEGSRLTVL.

This rearrangement joins TRBV27 to TRBJ2-7, with TRBD2 matching over 11 bases. Germline assignment: CDR1 MNHEY and CDR2 SMNVEV (reference sequence). This CDR3 is 14 amino acids long. The V and J ends lost 3 bases and 4 bases, in that order; junction bases with no gene match: 2. CDR3 loop: CASSFTSGGYEQYF. The CDR3 DNA reads as TGTGCCAGCAGTTTCACTAGCGGGGGTTACGAGCAGTACTTC.

The chain has TRBV15 and TRBJ2-5; possible D gene TRBD2, 5 bases. CDR3 length equals 17 residues. With 2 bases removed from V and 2 bases from J, the gap between germline ends came to 18 bases. Germline loops: CDR1 LNHNV, CDR2 YYDKDF (reference sequence). CDR3: CATSRSVVGEVQETQYF. The CDR3 DNA reads TGTGCCACCAGCAGATCGGTAGTGGGAGAAGTACAAGAGACCCAGTACTTC. The variable domain in full, completed from reference TRBV15 and TRBJ2-5, reads DAMVIQNPRYQVTQFGKPVTLSCSQTLNHNVMYWYQQKSSQAPKLLFHYYDKDFNNEADTPDNFQSRRPNTSFCFLDIRSPGLGDTAMYLCATSRSVVGEVQETQYFGPGTRLLVL.

The chain links TRBV9 to TRBJ1-1; 7 bases line up with TRBD1. The CDR3 consists of 12 residues. After removal of 1 base from V and 8 bases from J, the junction contained 2 bases not matched to a gene. Germline-derived CDR1 and CDR2 are SGDLS and YYNGEE. Here the CDR3 reads CASSVIQGEAFF. CDR3 nucleotide sequence: TGTGCCAGCAGCGTAATACAGGGGGAAGCTTTCTTT. The entire variable domain, with the rest obtained from reference TRBV9 and TRBJ1-1, is as follows: DSGVTQTPKHLITATGQRVTLRCSPRSGDLSVYWYQQSLDQGLQFLIQYYNGEERAKGNILERFSAQQFPDLHSELNLSSLELGDSALYFCASSVIQGEAFFGQGTRLTVV.